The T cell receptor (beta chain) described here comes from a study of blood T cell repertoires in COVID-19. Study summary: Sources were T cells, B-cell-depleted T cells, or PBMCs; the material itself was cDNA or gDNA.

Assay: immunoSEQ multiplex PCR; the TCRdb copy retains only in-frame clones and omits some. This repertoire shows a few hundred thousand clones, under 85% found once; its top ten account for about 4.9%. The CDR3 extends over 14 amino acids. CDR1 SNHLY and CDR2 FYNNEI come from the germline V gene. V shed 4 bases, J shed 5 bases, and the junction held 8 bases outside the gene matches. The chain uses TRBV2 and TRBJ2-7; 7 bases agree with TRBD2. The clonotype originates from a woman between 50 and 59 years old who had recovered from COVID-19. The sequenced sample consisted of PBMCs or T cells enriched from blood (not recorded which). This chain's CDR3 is CASSGTRSGNEQYF. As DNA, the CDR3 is TGTGCCAGCAGTGGGACTAGGTCCGGGAACGAGCAGTACTTC.